This T cell receptor beta chain came from a study of early T cells in non-severe SARS-CoV-2 infection. Looking at the study overall: The study sequenced bulk RNA from unsorted whole blood, with chains unpaired.

With respect to this clonotype: Its antigen is still unknown.

The ends were cut back, 3 bases at V and 3 bases at J, with 7 bases in the middle. Looked up from germline, CDR1 is GTSNPN and CDR2 is SVGIG (reference sequence). CDR3 size: 12 residues. Each single cDNA molecule received a unique molecular identifier. TCRdb independently ran MiXCR on the 5' RACE reads; one entry per CDR3 protein. The table has tens of thousands of distinct CDR3 sequences, 11% seen once. Study-wide results and caveats: VDJdb matching favored anti-spike CD8 responses, missing private and CD4 specificities.

The clonotype originates from an adult who was a healthcare worker with PCR-confirmed SARS-CoV-2 infection or an uninfected control (not recorded which). The sequenced material came from whole blood. The chain joins TRBV30 to TRBJ2-3; no clear D gene. CDR3 sequence (DNA): TGTGCCTGGAGCCCCTCGACAGATACGCAGTATTTT. It yields the protein CAWSPSTDTQYF. Full variable domain (remainder filled in from reference TRBV30 and TRBJ2-3): SQTIHQWPATLVQPVGSPLSLECTVEGTSNPNLYWYRQAAGRGLQLLFYSVGIGQISSEVPQNLSASRPQDRQFILSSKKLLLSDSGFYLCAWSPSTDTQYFGPGTRLTVL.